These T cell receptor beta chains were read from a single sample in a study of T cells in localized non-small cell lung cancer. Using immunoSEQ multiplex PCR, the repertoire was profiled, and TCRdb retains in-frame clones only, with some absent. The data show some 1,100 clones, roughly 16% seen once. The sequencing here drew on lung tumor tissue, taken before any cancer treatment. All receptors derive from a woman aged 35-75 years with stage II lung adenocarcinoma. Both conserved end residues are part of each CDR3. Each record gives: CDR3 DNA, CDR3 protein, J gene, V gene, D gene, clone size. D genes are given only for firm matches. The size of a clone is reported for some rows only, either as once, few or many, or as a class for expanded clones.

TGTGCCAGCAGCTTCGGGACAGGGGGCAGTGAGCAGTACTTC	CASSFGTGGSEQYF	TRBJ2-7	TRBV11-3	TRBD1	-
TGTGCCAGCAGTTTAAGTTCGACGGCCACCTACGAGCAGTACTTC	CASSLSSTATYEQYF	TRBJ2-7	TRBV28	-	-
TGCAGCGTCGATCGGGGGACAGGGGGCTACGAGCAGTACTTC	CSVDRGTGGYEQYF	TRBJ2-7	TRBV29-1	TRBD1	-
TGTGCCAGCAGCGCCGGACAGGGATGGGAGACCCAGTACTTC	CASSAGQGWETQYF	TRBJ2-5	TRBV9	TRBD1	large
TGTGCCAGCAGGCTGAGGGGGGAGGCTGAAGCTTTCTTT	CASRLRGEAEAFF	TRBJ1-1	TRBV6-8	-	few
TGTGCCAGCAGCCTTTACTTGGGGGGTTTCTCCTACAATGAGCAGTTCTTC	CASSLYLGGFSYNEQFF	TRBJ2-1	TRBV9	-	large
TGCGCCAGCAGCTTGACGGTTATGAACACTGAAGCTTTCTTT	CASSLTVMNTEAFF	TRBJ1-1	TRBV5-1	-	-
TGTGCCAGCAGCAGGGGGACCTCACCCGGGGAGCTGTTTTTT	CASSRGTSPGELFF	TRBJ2-2	TRBV11-3	-	-
TGTGCCAGCAGCCCCCACAGACTAGCGGGAGTCACCGGGGAGCTGTTTTTT	CASSPHRLAGVTGELFF	TRBJ2-2	TRBV11-3	TRBD2	few
TGTGCCTGGAGTCCATCCGGGACAGGAATGAGTGGCTACACCTTC	CAWSPSGTGMSGYTF	TRBJ1-2	TRBV30	TRBD1	-
TGTGCCAGCAGCAAGGGGACAGAAGTTCTCAATCAGCCCCAGCATTTT	CASSKGTEVLNQPQHF	TRBJ1-5	TRBV11-3	TRBD1	medium-sized
TGCGCCAGCAGCCAGACGGACAGTTACACTGAAGCTTTCTTT	CASSQTDSYTEAFF	TRBJ1-1	TRBV4-1	-	-
TGTGCCAGCAGCTTTACTAGCGGGGGTGAGACCCAGTACTTC	CASSFTSGGETQYF	TRBJ2-5	TRBV11-3	TRBD2	large
TGTGCCAGCGGAACGCCACGGGGCGCCTACGAGCAGTACTTC	CASGTPRGAYEQYF	TRBJ2-7	TRBV6-8	-	large
TGTGCCAGCAGCCTTATAGCGGGATTGGGGAACAATGAGCAGTTCTTC	CASSLIAGLGNNEQFF	TRBJ2-1	TRBV11-3	TRBD2	few
TGTGCCAGCAGCTTCGCGGACAGTTCCTACGAGCAGTACTTC	CASSFADSSYEQYF	TRBJ2-7	TRBV11-3	-	-
TGTGCCAGCAGCTCGGGAGGGCAGCTCTATGGCTACACCTTC	CASSSGGQLYGYTF	TRBJ1-2	TRBV11-3	-	medium-sized
TGTGCCAGCAGTCGGACTAGCGGGAACGTAGATGAGCAGTTCTTC	CASSRTSGNVDEQFF	TRBJ2-1	TRBV11-3	TRBD2	-
TGCGCCAGCAGCCAAGTAAGGGGGGCGTCCCAAGAGACCCAGTACTTC	CASSQVRGASQETQYF	TRBJ2-5	TRBV4-1	-	few
TGTGCCAGCAGTTTTGATCGAACCAAAAACTATCACGATGAGCAGTTCTTC	CASSFDRTKNYHDEQFF	TRBJ2-1	TRBV28	-	-
TGTGCCAGCAGCGTGGACGAGCGACCCTCCTACGAGCAGTACTTC	CASSVDERPSYEQYF	TRBJ2-7	TRBV9	-	-
TGTGCCAGCTGGCGTGGTAGCGGATCCTACGAGCAGTACTTC	CASWRGSGSYEQYF	TRBJ2-7	TRBV9	-	few
TGTGCCAGCAGCCAAAATTCAGGGGCAGATACGCAGTATTTT	CASSQNSGADTQYF	TRBJ2-3	TRBV11-3	-	large
TGTGCCAGCAGCAGGGCGCGGAGCAATCAGCCCCAGCATTTT	CASSRARSNQPQHF	TRBJ1-5	TRBV28	-	-
TGTGCCAGCAGCCCCGCCCAGGCCGTCAATGAGCAGTTCTTC	CASSPAQAVNEQFF	TRBJ2-1	TRBV6-8	-	few
TGTGCCAGTAGTATCAACACAATCAATCAGCCCCAGCATTTT	CASSINTINQPQHF	TRBJ1-5	TRBV19	-	-
TGTGCCAGCAGCTCTAAGGGACAGGGGATGACAGATACGCAGTATTTT	CASSSKGQGMTDTQYF	TRBJ2-3	TRBV11-3	TRBD1	-
TGTGCCAGCAGCTACACTAGCGGGTCGACCTACGAGCAGTACTTC	CASSYTSGSTYEQYF	TRBJ2-7	TRBV11-3	TRBD2	medium-sized
TGTGCCAGCACCCTCCTGACAGGGTCCGGGACTGAAGCTTTCTTT	CASTLLTGSGTEAFF	TRBJ1-1	TRBV6-8	TRBD1	medium-sized
TGTGCCGCGGGGGGTATTTTGAGCTCCTACAATGAGCAGTTCTTC	CAAGGILSSYNEQFF	TRBJ2-1	TRBV12-2	-	few
TGTGCCAGCAGACCTGGACCGCGCTACGAGCAGTACTTC	CASRPGPRYEQYF	TRBJ2-7	TRBV6-8	-	large
TGCAGCGTTGGTGCGAGTTTGGACGAGCAGTACTTC	CSVGASLDEQYF	TRBJ2-7	TRBV29-1	-	few
TGTGCCAGCAGCTTAGGACTACTAGGGGGAAACACTGAAGCTTTCTTT	CASSLGLLGGNTEAFF	TRBJ1-1	TRBV11-3	-	few
TGTGCCAGCAGCTTAGAGAAGACGGATTCACCCCTCCACTTT	CASSLEKTDSPLHF	TRBJ1-6	TRBV11-3	-	-
TGTGCCAGCAGTTACGCGGGCCAGAGCTCCTACAATGAGCAGTTCTTC	CASSYAGQSSYNEQFF	TRBJ2-1	TRBV6-8	-	-
TGTGCCAGCTCCGTGATTGGGGACGGCTACACCTTC	CASSVIGDGYTF	TRBJ1-2	TRBV18	-	-
TGTGCCTGGAGTCGGCAGGGTGGGTTGTACAATGAGCAGTTCTTC	CAWSRQGGLYNEQFF	TRBJ2-1	TRBV30	-	-
TGTGCCAGCAGTGAAGGGTGGGGGGCTAGCACAGATACGCAGTATTTT	CASSEGWGASTDTQYF	TRBJ2-3	TRBV6-1	-	few
TGTGCCAGTAGTATCGGACAGACCTCTGGGGCCAACGTCCTGACTTTC	CASSIGQTSGANVLTF	TRBJ2-6	TRBV19	-	-
TGTGCCAGCAGTTACCCCCTAGCGGGAGTAGACAATGAGCAGTTCTTC	CASSYPLAGVDNEQFF	TRBJ2-1	TRBV6-8	TRBD2	-
TGTGCCAGCAGTGAAGCAGGCGGGTTCGGTGAAGCTTTCTTT	CASSEAGGFGEAFF	TRBJ1-1	TRBV9	-	-
TGTGCCAGCAGCAAGGGGGGGACTAGCGGGATCGACGAGACCCAGTACTTC	CASSKGGTSGIDETQYF	TRBJ2-5	TRBV2	TRBD2	-
TGTGCCAGCAGCTTGCGGTGGCAGGGGGCGCCTGAAGCTTTCTTT	CASSLRWQGAPEAFF	TRBJ1-1	TRBV11-3	TRBD1	medium-sized
TGTGCCAGTAGTAATCAACTCATGAACACTGAAGCTTTCTTT	CASSNQLMNTEAFF	TRBJ1-1	TRBV19	-	-
TGTGCCAGCAGATTAGCGGGGGGGAATGAGCAGTTCTTC	CASRLAGGNEQFF	TRBJ2-1	TRBV6-8	TRBD2	medium-sized
TGTGCCACCAGCAGAGATAGGGCCACAGTGAGTCAGGCCGGGGAAGAAAACATTCAGTACTTC	CATSRDRATVSQAGEENIQYF	TRBJ2-4	TRBV15	-	once
TGTGCCAGCAGTAAAGGGACTTCACCCACAGATACGCAGTATTTT	CASSKGTSPTDTQYF	TRBJ2-3	TRBV11-3	-	few
TGTGCCAGCAGTTACGGGGAGGCGAACACTGAAGCTTTCTTT	CASSYGEANTEAFF	TRBJ1-1	TRBV6-8	-	-
TGCGCCAGCAGTCAATCGGGGCAAGGGAACACCGGGGAGCTGTTTTTT	CASSQSGQGNTGELFF	TRBJ2-2	TRBV23-1	-	-
TGTGCCAGCAGCTTATCCCTTCAGACTCGAGAGACCCAGTACTTC	CASSLSLQTRETQYF	TRBJ2-5	TRBV11-3	-	-
TGTGCCAGCAGTAACCTTAGGACGCGAGGGGACACTGAAGCTTTCTTT	CASSNLRTRGDTEAFF	TRBJ1-1	TRBV6-8	-	-
TGTGCCAGTAGTATAAATAGAAGGAGTGATACGCAGTATTTT	CASSINRRSDTQYF	TRBJ2-3	TRBV19	-	-
TGTGCCAGCAGCGCCAACACGAACACTGAAGCTTTCTTT	CASSANTNTEAFF	TRBJ1-1	TRBV9	-	few
TGTGCCAGCAGTCCGGGGACGTCCAATGAGCAGTTCTTC	CASSPGTSNEQFF	TRBJ2-1	TRBV28	-	large
TGCAGCGTTTTGGGGGCGGCGGGGGGCGCTGAAAATGGCTACACCTTC	CSVLGAAGGAENGYTF	TRBJ1-2	TRBV29-1	-	-
TGTGCCAGCAGCCCAATCGGGGCTGGGGGGTACAATGAGCAGTTCTTC	CASSPIGAGGYNEQFF	TRBJ2-1	TRBV11-3	-	-
TGTGCCAGCAGCCAAGTCGGGAATCTAGCCAAAAACATTCAGTACTTC	CASSQVGNLAKNIQYF	TRBJ2-4	TRBV14	-	-
TGTGCCAGCAGCTCCGGCGGACTTGGGGTTCGGGAGCAGTTCTTC	CASSSGGLGVREQFF	TRBJ2-1	TRBV9	-	medium-sized
TGTGCCAGCGGCAGGGGGGCAGGGGGAAGTACTGAAGCTTTCTTT	CASGRGAGGSTEAFF	TRBJ1-1	TRBV12-5	TRBD1	-
TGTGCCAGCAATTTGGACGGACTAGCGGGAAACAATGAGCAGTTCTTC	CASNLDGLAGNNEQFF	TRBJ2-1	TRBV9	TRBD2	medium-sized